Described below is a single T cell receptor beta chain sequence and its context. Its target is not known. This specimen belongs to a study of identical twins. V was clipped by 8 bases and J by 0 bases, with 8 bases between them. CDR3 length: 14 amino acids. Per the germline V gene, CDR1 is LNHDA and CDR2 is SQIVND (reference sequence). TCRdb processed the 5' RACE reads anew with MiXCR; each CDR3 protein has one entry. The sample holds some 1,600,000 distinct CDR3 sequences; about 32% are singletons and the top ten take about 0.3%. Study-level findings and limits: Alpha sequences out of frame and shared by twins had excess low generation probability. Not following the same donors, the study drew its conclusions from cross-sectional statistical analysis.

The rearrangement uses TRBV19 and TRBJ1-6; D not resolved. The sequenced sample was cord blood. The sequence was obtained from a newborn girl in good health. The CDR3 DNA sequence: TGTGCCAGTCAGGACGGCTCCTATAATTCACCCCTCCACTTT. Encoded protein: CASQDGSYNSPLHF.